Below, one T cell receptor (beta chain) is given with its context. Its antigen is not known. This entry is derived from a study of blood T cells in healthy people across ages. It was with a sample-barcoded 5' primer and a J-beta primer mix that a second PCR of about 6 to 12 cycles was run. Every cDNA was tagged by a template-switch adaptor with 12 random nucleotides. TCRdb independently ran MiXCR on the 5' RACE reads; one entry per CDR3 protein. The table records approximately 730,000 distinct CDR3 sequences, roughly 45% of them present only once. The CDR3 spans 15 residues. The germline V gene encodes CDR1 KGHSH and CDR2 LQKENI. After removal of 2 bases from V and 11 bases from J, the junction contained 11 bases not matched to a gene. Overall study findings and caveats: Per million T cells, TCR beta diversity dropped about linearly as age rose.

This TCR was sampled from a woman in her sixties or seventies in good health. Sample: blood. The J gene is TRBJ2-5, the V gene TRBV18; 10 bases fit TRBD2. CDR3 protein: CASSPSSGSGNEQYF. The CDR3 DNA reads TGTGCCAGCTCACCATCTAGCGGGAGTGGCAATGAGCAGTACTTC.